Each of the 10 T cell receptor beta chains below was sequenced from the same sample in a study of technical replicates of blood from a few donors. Profiled with immunoSEQ multiplex PCR; TCRdb holds only in-frame clones, not every one. This table holds approximately 70,000 clones, about nine tenths found once. Sequencing used T cells isolated from PBMCs. The receptors shown here come from a human donor in good health. Some clones in this sample may be carry-over from other donors' samples.

The chain couples TRBV7-9 to TRBJ1-3; 8 nucleotides match TRBD1. Trimming at V came to 1 base and at J to 3 bases, leaving 2 bases not matched to a gene. The CDR3 spans 15 residues. From germline, CDR1 is SEHNR and CDR2 FQNEAQ (reference sequence). DNA for the CDR3: TGTGCCAGCAGCTTAGGGACAGGGTTTGGAAACACCATATATTTT. Translated: CASSLGTGFGNTIYF. The complete variable domain, with remaining parts taken from reference TRBV7-9 and TRBJ1-3, reads DTGVSQNPRHKITKRGQNVTFRCDPISEHNRLYWYRQTLGQGPEFLTYFQNEAQLEKSRLLSDRFSAERPKGSFSTLEIQRTEQGDSAMYLCASSLGTGFGNTIYFGEGSWLTVV.

The chain has TRBV5-1 and TRBJ1-4, with TRBD1 matching 7 bases. This CDR3 spans 16 amino acids. V dropped 0 bases and J dropped 0; count of bases not matched to a gene: 2. Germline-derived CDR1 and CDR2 are SGHRS and YFSETQ. CDR3 nucleotides: TGCGCCAGCAGCTTGGGACAGGGTACAACTAATGAAAAACTGTTTTTT. Residues: CASSLGQGTTNEKLFF.

The CDR3 DNA sequence: TGTGCCAGCAGCGGCGGGGGGCATCAGCCCCAGCATTTT. Protein: CASSGGGHQPQHF. The chain employs TRBV6-5 and TRBJ1-5, with D perhaps matching TRBD1 (6 bases). Trimming pared 6 bases from V and 5 bases from J, leaving 11 bases between. The CDR3 length is 13 residues. Germline loops: CDR1 MNHEY, CDR2 SVGAGI.

This chain joins TRBV30 and TRBJ2-1; 7 bases match TRBD2. J lost 3 bases, V lost 5 bases, and 7 bases had no gene match. Germline CDR1 is GTSNPN and CDR2 is SVGIG (reference sequence). There are 14 residues in the CDR3. The CDR3 is CAWGWAGVYNEQFF. The CDR3 nucleotides read TGTGCCTGGGGCTGGGCGGGGGTCTACAATGAGCAGTTCTTC.

The chain combines TRBV5-1 with TRBJ1-2, with 11 nucleotides matching TRBD1. J gave up 6 bases and V 4 bases, and 2 bases lay outside the gene matches. This CDR3 region has 13 residues. Germline-derived CDR1 and CDR2 are SGHRS and YFSETQ. The CDR3 coding sequence is TGCGCCAGCAGCGAGGGACAGGGGGATGGCTACACCTTC. It encodes CASSEGQGDGYTF.

The gene calls are TRBV14 and TRBJ1-5, with D possibly being TRBD1 (6 bases). This CDR3 spans 13 amino acids. In germline, CDR1 is SGHDN, CDR2 FVKESK. V shed 3 bases and J shed 6 bases, with 9 bases lying between them. CDR3 DNA: TGTGCCAGCAGCCAGAACAGGGCTCAGCCCCAGCATTTT. It encodes CASSQNRAQPQHF.

The gene calls are TRBV6-4 and TRBJ2-5; TRBD2 agrees at 13 bases. The CDR3 runs 17 residues. The trim removed 10 bases at V and 5 bases at J, leaving 16 bases unmatched. CDR1 is MRHNA, CDR2 SNTAGT, per germline. The CDR3 protein is CANDPLRTSGSWETQYF. CDR3 in DNA: TGTGCCAACGACCCCTTAAGGACTAGCGGGAGTTGGGAGACCCAGTACTTC.

The gene calls are TRBV28 and TRBJ1-1, with 8 bases aligning to TRBD1. The CDR3 is made up of 17 amino acids. Trimming took 6 bases from V and 1 from J; bases not matched to a gene: 13. Germline CDR1 is MDHEN and CDR2 is SYDVKM. The DNA of the CDR3 is TGTGCCAGCAGAAAAGGGGCCGCCGGGACAGGGAACACTGAAGCTTTCTTT. Protein product: CASRKGAAGTGNTEAFF.

The chain uses TRBV5-1 and TRBJ2-1; 7 bases match TRBD1. CDR1 SGHRS and CDR2 YFSETQ come from the germline V gene. This CDR3 is 14 amino acids long. The junction had 11 bases not matched to a gene; V was cut back by 6 bases and J by 8 bases. Written as DNA, the CDR3 is TGCGCCAGCACCGTGGACAGGTCTGACCATGAGCAGTTCTTC. As protein: CASTVDRSDHEQFF. Full variable domain (rest looked up from reference TRBV5-1 and TRBJ2-1): KAGVTQTPRYLIKTRGQQVTLSCSPISGHRSVSWYQQTPGQGLQFLFEYFSETQRNKGNFPGRFSGRQFSNSRSEMNVSTLELGDSALYLCASTVDRSDHEQFFGPGTRLTVL.

The chain joins TRBV7-9 to TRBJ1-3, with unresolved D. Trimming took 8 bases from V and 4 from J, leaving 15 bases between them. Germline V gene sequence: CDR1 SEHNR, CDR2 FQNEAQ (reference sequence). The length of the CDR3 is 14 residues. This CDR3 is CASGQGSRGNTIYF. CDR3 nucleotides: TGTGCCAGCGGCCAAGGCAGCAGGGGAAACACCATATATTTT.